The clone carrying this T cell receptor beta chain has ten or more counts. This specimen comes from a study of HIV-infected patients and healthy controls. The V end lost 3 bases, the J end lost 1 base, and 12 bases lay between the germline ends. Germline V gene lookup returns CDR1 DFQATT and CDR2 SNEGSKA (reference sequence). The CDR3 covers 14 residues. cDNA was made from 500 ng RNA using alpha and beta constant primers. Each of the alpha and beta chains got its own library through chain-specific third strand synthesis with indices. TCRdb reprocessed the 5' RACE reads via MiXCR and lists one record per CDR3 protein. The sample has about 24,000 distinct CDR3 sequences, more than 7.5% seen once. Whole blood was used without fractionation, so all unsorted peripheral T cells were included.

The V and J genes are TRBV20-1 and TRBJ1-1; possible D gene TRBD1, 5 bases. Specimen: blood. The receptor comes from an adult in good health. The CDR3 nucleotides read TGCAGTGCTAGGGGAGGGGCGTCGAACACTGAAGCTTTCTTT. This encodes CSARGGASNTEAFF.